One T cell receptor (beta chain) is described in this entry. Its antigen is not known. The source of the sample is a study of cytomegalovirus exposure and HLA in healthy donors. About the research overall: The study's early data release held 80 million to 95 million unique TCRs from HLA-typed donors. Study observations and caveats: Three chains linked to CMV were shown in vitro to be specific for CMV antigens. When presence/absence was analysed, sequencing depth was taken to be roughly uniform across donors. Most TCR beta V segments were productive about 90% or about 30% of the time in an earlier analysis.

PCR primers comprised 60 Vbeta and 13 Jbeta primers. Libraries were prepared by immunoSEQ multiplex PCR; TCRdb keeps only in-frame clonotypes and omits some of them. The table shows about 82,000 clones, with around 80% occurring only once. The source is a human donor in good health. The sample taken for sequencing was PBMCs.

The CDR3 nucleotides read TGCGCCAGCAGCCAAGATTTAGCGTTTAGCTCCTACAATGAGCAGTTCTTC. Residues: CASSQDLAFSSYNEQFF. The chain combines TRBV4-3 with TRBJ2-1, with D possibly matching TRBD2 (5 bases). V was pared by 0 bases and J by 0 bases, with 12 bases between. The CDR3 covers 17 residues. Germline loops: CDR1 LGHNA, CDR2 YSLEER.